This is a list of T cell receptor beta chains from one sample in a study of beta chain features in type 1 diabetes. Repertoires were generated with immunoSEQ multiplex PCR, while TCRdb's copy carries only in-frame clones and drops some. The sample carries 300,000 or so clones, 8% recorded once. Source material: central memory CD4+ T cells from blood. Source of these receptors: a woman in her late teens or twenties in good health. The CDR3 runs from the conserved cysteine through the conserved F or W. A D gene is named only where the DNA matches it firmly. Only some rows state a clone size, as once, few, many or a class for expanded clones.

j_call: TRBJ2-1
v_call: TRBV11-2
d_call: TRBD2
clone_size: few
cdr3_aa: CASSFGLAGNYEQFF
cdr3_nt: TGTGCCAGCAGCTTCGGACTAGCGGGAAACTATGAGCAGTTCTTC

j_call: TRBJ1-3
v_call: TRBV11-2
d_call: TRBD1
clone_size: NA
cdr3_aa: CASSRQGDTIYF
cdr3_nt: TGTGCCAGCAGCCGACAGGGAGACACCATATATTTT

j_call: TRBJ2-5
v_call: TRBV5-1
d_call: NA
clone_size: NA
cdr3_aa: CASSLLAGGETQYF
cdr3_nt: TGCGCCAGCAGCTTATTGGCAGGCGGGGAGACCCAGTACTTC

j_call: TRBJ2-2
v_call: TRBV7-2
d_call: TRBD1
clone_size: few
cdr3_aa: CASNLVTGGSGELFF
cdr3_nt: TGTGCCAGCAACCTCGTGACAGGGGGTTCCGGGGAGCTGTTTTTT

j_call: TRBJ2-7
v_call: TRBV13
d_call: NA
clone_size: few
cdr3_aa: CASSLKGSYEQYF
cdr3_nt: TGTGCCAGCAGCTTAAAGGGATCCTACGAGCAGTACTTC

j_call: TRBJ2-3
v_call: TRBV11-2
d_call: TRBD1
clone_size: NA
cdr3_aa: CASSLGQGADTQYF
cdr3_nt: TGTGCCAGCAGCTTGGGGCAGGGGGCAGATACGCAGTATTTT

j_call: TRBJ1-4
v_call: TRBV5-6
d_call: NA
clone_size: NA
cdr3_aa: CASSLRARAYVGEKLFF
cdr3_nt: TGTGCCAGCAGCTTGCGGGCAAGGGCGTACGTTGGGGAAAAACTGTTTTTT

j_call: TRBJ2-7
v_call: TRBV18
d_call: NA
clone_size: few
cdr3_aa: CASSRGQSYEQYF
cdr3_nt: TGTGCCAGCTCACGGGGACAAAGCTACGAGCAGTACTTC

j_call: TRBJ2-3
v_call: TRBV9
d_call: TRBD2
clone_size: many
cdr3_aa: CASSVGSSGYTDTQYF
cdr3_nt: TGTGCCAGCAGCGTAGGGTCTAGCGGTTACACAGATACGCAGTATTTT

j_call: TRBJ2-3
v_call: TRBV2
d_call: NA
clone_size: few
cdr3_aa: CASARTSPSTDTQYF
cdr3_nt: TGTGCCAGCGCCAGGACTTCCCCTAGCACAGATACGCAGTATTTT

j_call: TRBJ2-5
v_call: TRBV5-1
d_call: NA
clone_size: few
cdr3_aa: CASSPGGLETQYF
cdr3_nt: TGCGCCAGCAGCCCTGGGGGTTTGGAGACCCAGTACTTC

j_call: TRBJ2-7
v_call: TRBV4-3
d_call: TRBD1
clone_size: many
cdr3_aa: CASSQAGTGGYEQYF
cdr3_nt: TGCGCCAGCAGCCAAGCCGGGACAGGGGGCTACGAGCAGTACTTC

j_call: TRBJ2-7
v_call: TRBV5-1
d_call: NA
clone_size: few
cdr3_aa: CASSLTDYEQYF
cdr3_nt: TGCGCCAGCAGCTTGACAGACTACGAGCAGTACTTC

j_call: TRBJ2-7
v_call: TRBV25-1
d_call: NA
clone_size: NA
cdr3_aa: CASSEGGTAEQYF
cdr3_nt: TGTGCCAGCAGTGAAGGAGGGACCGCCGAGCAGTACTTC

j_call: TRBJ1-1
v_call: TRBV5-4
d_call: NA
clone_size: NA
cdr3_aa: CASSPSLGSSNTEAFF
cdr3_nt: TGTGCCAGCAGCCCATCCCTGGGCTCCTCGAACACTGAAGCTTTCTTT

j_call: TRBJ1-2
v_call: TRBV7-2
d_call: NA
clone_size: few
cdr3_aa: CASSLSPNDNYGYTF
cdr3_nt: TGTGCCAGCAGCTTATCACCGAATGATAACTATGGCTACACCTTC

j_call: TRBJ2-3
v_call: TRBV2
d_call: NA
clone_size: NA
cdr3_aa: CASSEQGMTDTQYF
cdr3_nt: TGTGCCAGCAGTGAGCAGGGGATGACAGATACGCAGTATTTT

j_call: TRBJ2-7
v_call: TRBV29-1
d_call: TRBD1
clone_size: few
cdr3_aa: CSGTTGDGYEQYF
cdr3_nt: TGCAGCGGGACCACAGGGGACGGGTACGAGCAGTACTTC

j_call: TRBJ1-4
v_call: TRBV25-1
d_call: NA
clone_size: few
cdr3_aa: CASSVGGEGEKLFF
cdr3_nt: TGTGCCAGCAGTGTGGGGGGGGAAGGTGAAAAACTGTTTTTT

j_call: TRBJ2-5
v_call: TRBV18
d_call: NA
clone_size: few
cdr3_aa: CASSPRATGSGETQYF
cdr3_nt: TGTGCCAGCTCACCTCGGGCGACTGGTAGCGGAGAGACCCAGTACTTC

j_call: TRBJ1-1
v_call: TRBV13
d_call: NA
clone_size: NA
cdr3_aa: CASSFGDTNTEAFF
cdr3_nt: TGTGCCAGCAGCTTCGGGGACACTAACACTGAAGCTTTCTTT

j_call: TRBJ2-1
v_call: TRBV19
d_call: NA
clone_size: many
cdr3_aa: CASSIGGTYNEQFF
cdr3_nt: TGTGCCAGTAGTATAGGCGGAACCTACAATGAGCAGTTCTTC

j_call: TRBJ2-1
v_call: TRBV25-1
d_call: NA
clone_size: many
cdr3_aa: CASRRGQGREGEQFF
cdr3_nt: TGTGCCAGCAGGAGAGGACAGGGAAGGGAGGGTGAGCAGTTCTTC

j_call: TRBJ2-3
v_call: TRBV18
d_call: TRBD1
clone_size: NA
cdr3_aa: CASSPFDLGDRATDTQYF
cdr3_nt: TGTGCCAGCTCACCATTCGATTTGGGGGACAGGGCCACAGATACGCAGTATTTT

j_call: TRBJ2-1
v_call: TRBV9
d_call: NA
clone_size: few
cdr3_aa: CASSPGGGWVYNEQFF
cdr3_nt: TGTGCCAGCAGCCCAGGGGGGGGCTGGGTATACAATGAGCAGTTCTTC

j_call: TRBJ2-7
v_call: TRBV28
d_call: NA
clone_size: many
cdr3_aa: CASPPRGQAAGEQYF
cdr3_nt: TGTGCCAGCCCTCCTCGAGGCCAGGCGGCGGGCGAGCAGTACTTC

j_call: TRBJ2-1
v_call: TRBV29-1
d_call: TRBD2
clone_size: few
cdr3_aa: CSAATETSGRPPYYNEQFF
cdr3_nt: TGCAGCGCGGCAACCGAGACTAGCGGGAGGCCACCCTATTACAATGAGCAGTTCTTC

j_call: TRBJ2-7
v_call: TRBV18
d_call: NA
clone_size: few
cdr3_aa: CASSPQPRYEQYF
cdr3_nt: TGTGCCAGCTCCCCGCAGCCCCGTTACGAGCAGTACTTC

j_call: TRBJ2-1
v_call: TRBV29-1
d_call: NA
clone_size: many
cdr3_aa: CSVGAGTYNEQFF
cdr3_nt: TGCAGCGTTGGGGCGGGGACCTACAATGAGCAGTTCTTC

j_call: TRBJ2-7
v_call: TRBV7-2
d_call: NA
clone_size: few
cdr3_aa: CASSLRGNYEQYF
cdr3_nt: TGTGCCAGCAGCTTAAGGGGGAACTACGAGCAGTACTTC

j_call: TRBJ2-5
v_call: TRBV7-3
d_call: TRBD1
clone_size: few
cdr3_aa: CASSLDREETQYF
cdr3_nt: TGTGCCAGCAGTTTAGACAGGGAAGAGACCCAGTACTTC

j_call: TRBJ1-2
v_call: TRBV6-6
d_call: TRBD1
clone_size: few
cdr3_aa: CASRRDRDYGYTF
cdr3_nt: TGTGCCAGCAGGAGGGACAGGGATTATGGCTACACCTTC

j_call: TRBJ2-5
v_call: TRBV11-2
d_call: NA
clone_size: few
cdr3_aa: CASSLGFGSEETQYF
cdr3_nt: TGTGCCAGCAGCCTCGGATTCGGGAGTGAAGAGACCCAGTACTTC

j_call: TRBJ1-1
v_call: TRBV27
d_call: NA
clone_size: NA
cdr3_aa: CASSPLDRNTEAFF
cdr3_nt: TGTGCCAGCAGTCCGCTGGACAGGAACACTGAAGCTTTCTTT

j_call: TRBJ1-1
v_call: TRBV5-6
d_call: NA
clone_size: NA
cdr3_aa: CASSLVGVIGTFF
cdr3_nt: TGTGCCAGCAGCTTGGTGGGGGTCATAGGGACTTTCTTT

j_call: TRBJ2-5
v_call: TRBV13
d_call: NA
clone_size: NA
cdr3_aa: CASSLSKWAPDPYQETQYF
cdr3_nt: TGTGCCAGCAGCTTATCTAAATGGGCTCCCGATCCGTACCAAGAGACCCAGTACTTC

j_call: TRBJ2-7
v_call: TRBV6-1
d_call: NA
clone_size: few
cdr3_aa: CASSENTYEQYF
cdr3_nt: TGTGCCAGCAGTGAAAACACCTACGAGCAGTACTTC

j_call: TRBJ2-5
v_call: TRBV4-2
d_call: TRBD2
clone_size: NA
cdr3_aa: CASSQDNWGYSGRGTGETQYF
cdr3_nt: TGTGCCAGCAGCCAAGATAACTGGGGATATAGCGGGAGGGGAACCGGTGAGACCCAGTACTTC

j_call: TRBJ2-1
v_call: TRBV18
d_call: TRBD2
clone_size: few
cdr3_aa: CASSPMASGYEQFF
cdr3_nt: TGTGCCAGCTCACCAATGGCTAGCGGCTATGAGCAGTTCTTC

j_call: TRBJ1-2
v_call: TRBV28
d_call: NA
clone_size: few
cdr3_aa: CASSLTGSGGYTF
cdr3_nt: TGTGCCAGCAGTTTAACCGGGTCCGGTGGCTACACCTTC

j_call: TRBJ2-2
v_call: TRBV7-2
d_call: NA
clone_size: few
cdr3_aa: CASSLGGANTGELFF
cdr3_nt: TGTGCCAGCAGCTTAGGCGGAGCGAACACCGGGGAGCTGTTTTTT

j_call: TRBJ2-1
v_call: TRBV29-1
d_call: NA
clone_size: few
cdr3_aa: CSVEEGRNEQFF
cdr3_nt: TGCAGCGTTGAAGAGGGCCGTAATGAGCAGTTCTTC

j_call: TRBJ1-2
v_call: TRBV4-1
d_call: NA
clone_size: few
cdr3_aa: CASSPLSRGTYGYTF
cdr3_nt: TGCGCCAGCAGCCCACTTAGTAGGGGGACCTATGGCTACACCTTC

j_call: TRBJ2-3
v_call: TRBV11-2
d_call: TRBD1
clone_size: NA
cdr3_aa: CASSLGQGADTQYF
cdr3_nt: TGTGCCAGCAGCTTAGGACAGGGGGCAGATACGCAGTATTTT

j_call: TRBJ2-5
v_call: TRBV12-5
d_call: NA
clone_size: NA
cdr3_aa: CASGLDSNVQETQYF
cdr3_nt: TGTGCTAGTGGTTTGGATTCTAATGTACAAGAGACCCAGTACTTC

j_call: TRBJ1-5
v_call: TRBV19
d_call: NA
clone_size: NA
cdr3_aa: CASNRINQPQHF
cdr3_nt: TGTGCCAGTAACAGGATAAATCAGCCCCAGCATTTT

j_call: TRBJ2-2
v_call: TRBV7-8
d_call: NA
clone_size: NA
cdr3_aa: CASSVTQVGELFF
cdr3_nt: TGTGCCAGCAGCGTGACTCAGGTCGGGGAGCTGTTTTTT

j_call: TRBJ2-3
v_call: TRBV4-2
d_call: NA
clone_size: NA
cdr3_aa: CASSQDPSTDTQYF
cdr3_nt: TGTGCCAGCAGCCAAGATCCAAGCACAGATACGCAGTATTTT

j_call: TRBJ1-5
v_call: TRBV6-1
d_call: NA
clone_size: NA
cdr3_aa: CASVRGYSNQPQHF
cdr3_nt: TGTGCCAGCGTTCGTGGATATAGCAATCAGCCCCAGCATTTT

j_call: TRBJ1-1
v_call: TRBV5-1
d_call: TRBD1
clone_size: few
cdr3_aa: CASSTGQGGTEAFF
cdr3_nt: TGCGCCAGCAGCACCGGACAGGGAGGGACTGAAGCTTTCTTT

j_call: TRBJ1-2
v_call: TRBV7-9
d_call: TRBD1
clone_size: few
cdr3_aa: CASSSSTGQGGYTF
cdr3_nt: TGTGCCAGCAGCTCCTCGACAGGGCAGGGTGGCTACACCTTC

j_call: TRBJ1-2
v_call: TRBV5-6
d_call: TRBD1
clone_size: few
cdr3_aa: CASSPGQGRHYGYTF
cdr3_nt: TGTGCCAGCAGCCCCGGACAGGGGAGGCACTATGGCTACACCTTC

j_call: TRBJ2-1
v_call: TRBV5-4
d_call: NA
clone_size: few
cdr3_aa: CASSLSWDYNEQFF
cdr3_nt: TGTGCCAGCAGCTTGTCCTGGGATTACAATGAGCAGTTCTTC

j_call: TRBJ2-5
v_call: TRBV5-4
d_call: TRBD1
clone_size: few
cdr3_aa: CASSYDRGQETQYF
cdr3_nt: TGTGCCAGCAGCTACGACAGGGGCCAAGAGACCCAGTACTTC

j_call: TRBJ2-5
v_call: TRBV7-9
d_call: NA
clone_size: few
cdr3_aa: CASSLWPGETQYF
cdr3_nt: TGTGCCAGCAGCTTGTGGCCGGGTGAGACCCAGTACTTC

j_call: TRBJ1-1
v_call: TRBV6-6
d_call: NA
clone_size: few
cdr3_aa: CASSYLGSDTEAFF
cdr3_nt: TGTGCCAGCAGTTACCTGGGATCCGACACTGAAGCTTTCTTT

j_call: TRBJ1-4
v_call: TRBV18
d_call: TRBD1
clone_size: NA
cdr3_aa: CASSRGQLATNEKLFF
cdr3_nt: TGTGCCAGCTCACGGGGACAGCTTGCAACTAATGAAAAACTGTTTTTT

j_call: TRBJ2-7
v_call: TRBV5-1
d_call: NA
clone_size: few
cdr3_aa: CASSLGQTDYEQYF
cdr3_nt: TGCGCCAGCAGCTTGGGTCAGACCGACTACGAGCAGTACTTC

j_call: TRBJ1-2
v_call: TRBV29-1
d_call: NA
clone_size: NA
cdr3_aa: CSGLRTSEGLSYTF
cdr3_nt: TGCAGCGGCCTCCGGACAAGCGAGGGCCTAAGCTACACCTTC